This TCR beta chain is drawn from a study of T cells after yellow fever vaccination. General study results and limits: Clonotype sharing between CD4 and CD8 compartments was small. A large majority of primary-vaccination clones showed up again after the booster (under 98% CD4, 88% CD8).

This clonotype was counted many times. Its antigen is unidentified. TCRdb re-derived calls from the 5' RACE reads in MiXCR, one entry per CDR3 protein. Of 300,000 to 350,000 distinct CDR3 sequences in the sample, around 10% were seen once. This TCR came from a man aged 18 to 29 who received the YFV17D yellow fever vaccine. The starting material was CD4+ T cells sorted from PBMCs, obtained 45 days after the yellow fever booster vaccination.

Here the CDR3 DNA reads TGTGCCAGCAGTTTACAGGCGATCTCCTCCTACAATGAGCAGTTCTTC. The encoded protein is CASSLQAISSYNEQFF. This chain joins TRBV27 and TRBJ2-1; D call uncertain. Trimming left V 2 bases short and J 0 bases short, with 11 bases between. From germline, CDR1 is MNHEY and CDR2 SMNVEV (reference sequence). The CDR3 length is 16 residues.